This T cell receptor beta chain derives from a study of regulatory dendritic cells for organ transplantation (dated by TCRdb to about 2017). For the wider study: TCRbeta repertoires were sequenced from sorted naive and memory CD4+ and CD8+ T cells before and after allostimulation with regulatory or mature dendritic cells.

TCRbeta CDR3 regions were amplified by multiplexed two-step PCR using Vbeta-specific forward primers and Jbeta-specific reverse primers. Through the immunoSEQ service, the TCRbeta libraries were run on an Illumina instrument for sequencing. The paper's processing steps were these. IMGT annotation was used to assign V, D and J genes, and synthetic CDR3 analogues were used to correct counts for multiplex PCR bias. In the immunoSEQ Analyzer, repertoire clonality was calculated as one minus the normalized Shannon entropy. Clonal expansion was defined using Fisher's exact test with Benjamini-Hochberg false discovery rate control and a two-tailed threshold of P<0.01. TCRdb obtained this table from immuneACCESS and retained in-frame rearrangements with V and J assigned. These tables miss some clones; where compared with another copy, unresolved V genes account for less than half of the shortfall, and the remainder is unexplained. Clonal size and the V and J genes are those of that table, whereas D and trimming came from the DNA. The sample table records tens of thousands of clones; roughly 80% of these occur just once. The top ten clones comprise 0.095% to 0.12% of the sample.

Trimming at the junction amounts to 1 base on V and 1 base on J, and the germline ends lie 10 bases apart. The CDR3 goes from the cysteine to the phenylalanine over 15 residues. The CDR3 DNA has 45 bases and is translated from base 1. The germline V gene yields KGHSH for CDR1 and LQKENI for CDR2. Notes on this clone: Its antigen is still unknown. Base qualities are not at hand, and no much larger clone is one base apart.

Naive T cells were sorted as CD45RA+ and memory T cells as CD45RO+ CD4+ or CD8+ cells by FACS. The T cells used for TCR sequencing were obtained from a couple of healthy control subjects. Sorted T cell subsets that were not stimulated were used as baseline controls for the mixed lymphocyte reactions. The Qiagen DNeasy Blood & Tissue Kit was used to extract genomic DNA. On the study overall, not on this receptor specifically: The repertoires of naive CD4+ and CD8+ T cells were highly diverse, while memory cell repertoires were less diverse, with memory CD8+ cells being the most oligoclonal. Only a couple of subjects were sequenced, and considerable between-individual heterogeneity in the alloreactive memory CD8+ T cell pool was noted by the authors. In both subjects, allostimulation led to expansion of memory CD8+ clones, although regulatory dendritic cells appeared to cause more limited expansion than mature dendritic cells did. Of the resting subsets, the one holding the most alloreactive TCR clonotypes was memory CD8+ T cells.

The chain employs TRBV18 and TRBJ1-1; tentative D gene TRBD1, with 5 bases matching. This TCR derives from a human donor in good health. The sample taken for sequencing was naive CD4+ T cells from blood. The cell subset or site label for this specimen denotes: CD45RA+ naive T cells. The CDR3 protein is CASSPQGLGNTEAFF. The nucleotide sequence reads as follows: TGTGCCAGCTCACCACAGGGGTTGGGGAACACTGAAGCTTTCTTT.